One sample yielded the 21 T cell receptor beta chains listed below, sequenced in a study of spatial heterogeneity in lung cancer. TCRdb called the 5' RACE reads again in MiXCR, with one record for every CDR3 protein. Of roughly 120,000 distinct CDR3 sequences listed, over 9% are singletons. The time point was: blood at routine non-recurrence follow-up after resection. Tumor, nontumor lung or frozen PBMC supplied whole RNA that was sequenced unsorted. The sample here was PBMCs, taken at follow-up. The origin of the receptors is a male donor with early-stage non-small cell lung cancer.

The V gene is TRBV5-5, the J gene TRBJ2-5; weak D call: TRBD1 (6 bases). The V gene's germline CDR1 is SGHKS and CDR2 YYEKEE (reference sequence). The CDR3 is made up of 14 amino acids. Deletions cut 4 bases from V and 3 bases from J, with 13 bases between. In DNA, the CDR3 is TGTGCCAGCAGCCCGGGACACCTGGAAGAGACCCAGTACTTC. Encoded protein: CASSPGHLEETQYF. Variable domain in full (rest from reference TRBV5-5 and TRBJ2-5): DAGVTQSPTHLIKTRGQQVTLRCSPISGHKSVSWYQQVLGQGPQFIFQYYEKEERGRGNFPDRFSARQFPNYSSELNVNALLLGDSALYLCASSPGHLEETQYFGPGTRLLVL.

The chain has TRBV10-3 and TRBJ1-6; maybe TRBD1 (6 bases). Trimming removed 10 bases at V and 8 bases at J, with 15 bases between. The CDR3 runs 13 residues. Germline V lookup: CDR1 ENHRY, CDR2 SYGVKD. The CDR3 DNA reads TGTGCCACACACAGGGAGAGAGATTCACCCCTCCACTTT. This sequence encodes CATHRERDSPLHF.

V gene TRBV11-2 combines with J gene TRBJ1-2, with D perhaps TRBD1 (6 bases). This CDR3 comprises 15 residues. V lost 4 bases and J lost 3, with 15 bases in between. Per germline, CDR1 SGHAT and CDR2 FQNNGV. Here the CDR3 reads CASSSPRGRDYGYTF. For the CDR3, the DNA is TGTGCCAGCAGCTCTCCCAGGGGCCGGGACTATGGCTACACCTTC.

This clonotype was seen a few times. A much larger clonotype is one base distant, so this may be a read error. The chain is built from TRBV6-6 and TRBJ1-1; 7 nucleotides line up with TRBD1. The CDR3 consists of 13 residues. Trimming took 5 bases from V and 1 from J; bases not matched to a gene: 1. The V gene's germline CDR1 is MNHNY and CDR2 SVGAGI (reference sequence). The CDR3 is CASSNRGNTEAFF. The CDR3 bases are TGTGCCAGCAGTAACAGGGGGAACACTGAAGCTTTCTTT.

This sequence joins TRBV28 and TRBJ2-4; no definite D call. Per germline, CDR1 MDHEN and CDR2 SYDVKM. The CDR3 runs 14 residues. Trimming cost V 10 bases and J 1 base, with 14 bases left between them. The CDR3 loop reads CAIPLTRAKNIQYF. CDR3 nucleotides: TGTGCCATCCCACTAACGCGGGCCAAAAACATTCAGTACTTC. The entire variable domain, with the rest obtained from reference TRBV28 and TRBJ2-4, is as follows: DVKVTQSSRYLVKRTGEKVFLECVQDMDHENMFWYRQDPGLGLRLIYFSYDVKMKEKGDIPEGYSVSREKKERFSLILESASTNQTSMYLCAIPLTRAKNIQYFGAGTRLSVL.

This clonotype has only a few counts. The chain is built from TRBV21-1 and TRBJ1-5; TRBD1 is the table's D call, not checked against the DNA. TRBV21-1 is recorded as a pseudogene. The CDR3 contains 17 residues. The CDR3 nucleotides read TGTGCCAGCAGCAACTTTGGGACAGGGGGCTTTTGTCAGCCCCAGCATTTT. It is translated as CASSNFGTGGFCQPQHF.

There are a few counts of this clonotype. CDR3 in DNA: TGCAGTGGCAGGTTGAACACTGAAGCTTTCTTT. Amino acids: CSGRLNTEAFF. The rearrangement links TRBV20-1 to TRBJ1-1, with D uncertain. The CDR3 extends over 11 amino acids. V shed 7 bases and J shed 0 bases, with 6 bases lying between them. The V gene's germline CDR1 is DFQATT and CDR2 SNEGSKA (reference sequence).

This clonotype was observed a few times. The gene calls are TRBV4-1 and TRBJ2-1, with 8 bases matching TRBD2. Trimming cost V 3 bases and J 12 bases; bases outside gene matches: 7. This CDR3 has 13 amino acids. Germline loops: CDR1 MGHRA, CDR2 YSYEKL. CDR3 bases: TGCGCCAGCAGCCAGGGACTAGGGGAAAGGCAGTTCTTC. This encodes CASSQGLGERQFF.

This chain joins TRBV27 and TRBJ1-1, with 7 bases identical to TRBD1. Germline V gene data show CDR1 as MNHEY and CDR2 as SMNVEV (reference sequence). V was pared by 6 bases and J by 2 bases, with 6 bases of the junction left unmatched. The CDR3 loop spans 14 amino acids. The CDR3 sequence is CASSRGTVNTEAFF. As DNA, the CDR3 is TGTGCCAGCAGCCGAGGGACAGTCAACACTGAAGCTTTCTTT.

The sample holds many counts of this clonotype. The V gene is TRBV7-8, the J gene TRBJ1-2; TRBD1 might be the D (5 bases). The CDR3 has 14 residues. Germline V gives CDR1 SGHVS, CDR2 FQNEAQ. Trimming pared 4 bases from V and 4 bases from J, leaving 13 bases between. The DNA of the CDR3 is TGTGCCAGCAGCTCAAGACAGTCACCCTATGGCTACACCTTC. Protein sequence: CASSSRQSPYGYTF.

In its sample, this clonotype was seen many times. The V call is TRBV7-9, the J call TRBJ1-1; no clear D gene. V dropped 5 bases and J dropped 0 bases, with 7 bases sitting between them. Germline loops: CDR1 SEHNR, CDR2 FQNEAQ (reference sequence). The CDR3 spans 13 residues. CDR3 DNA: TGTGCCAGCAGCGTGGGCATGAACACTGAAGCTTTCTTT. This encodes CASSVGMNTEAFF.

Ten or more counts support this clonotype. In nucleotides, the CDR3 is TGTGCCAGCAGTCTAACCCTAGCGGGGGGGAACAATGAGCAGTTCTTC. This encodes CASSLTLAGGNNEQFF. The chain is built from TRBV6-2 or TRBV6-3 and TRBJ2-1, with 12 positions matching TRBD2. The CDR3 is made up of 16 amino acids. The V gene's germline CDR1 is MNHEY and CDR2 SVGEGT. The ends lost 5 bases at V and 5 bases at J; junction bases unmatched: 7.

This clonotype was seen repeatedly, ten times or more. The rearrangement links TRBV29-1 to TRBJ1-1; D is ambiguous. This CDR3 is built from 10 residues. Looked up from germline, CDR1 is SQVTM and CDR2 is ANQGSEA. Between the trimmed V and J ends, which lost 6 bases and 3 bases, there was a span of 5 bases. CDR3 coding DNA: TGCAGCGTGTGGGACACTGAAGCTTTCTTT. It translates to CSVWDTEAFF.

There are many counts of this clonotype. This chain connects TRBV20-1 to TRBJ2-2; 10 positions match TRBD1. This CDR3 region has 16 residues. CDR1 and CDR2 (germline): DFQATT, SNEGSKA (reference sequence). V lost 4 bases and J lost 4; bases outside the gene matches: 9. This CDR3 is CSATPRDRGFTGELFF. The CDR3 nucleotides read TGCAGTGCTACACCCCGGGACAGGGGCTTCACCGGGGAGCTGTTTTTT.

In this sample, this clonotype turned up a few times. The V call is TRBV7-9, the J call TRBJ2-1; 8 bases align to TRBD2. CDR1 is SEHNR and CDR2 is FQNEAQ in the germline V gene (reference sequence). The V segment lost 6 bases and the J segment 4 bases; nucleotides outside the gene matches: 5. CDR3 length: 14 residues. CDR3 amino acids: CASSNPGGYNEQFF. The CDR3 region has the DNA TGTGCCAGCAGTAACCCGGGGGGGTACAATGAGCAGTTCTTC.

In this sample, this clonotype turned up a few times. The V call is TRBV5-1, the J call TRBJ2-1, with TRBD2 matching 8 bases. The V gene end was trimmed by 3 bases and the J gene end by 0 bases; junction bases not matched to a gene: 8. The CDR3 has 17 amino acids. Germline lookup yields CDR1 SGHRS and CDR2 YFSETQ. CDR3 in amino acids: CASSSAAGALSYNEQFF. The CDR3 nucleotides read TGCGCCAGCAGCTCCGCAGCGGGGGCTCTCTCCTACAATGAGCAGTTCTTC.

The rearrangement links TRBV4-1 to TRBJ1-5; TRBD1 might be the D (5 bases). The V end was cut by 0 bases, the J end by 1 base, with 10 bases between. Germline V gene sequence: CDR1 MGHRA, CDR2 YSYEKL. The CDR3 sequence is 16 residues long. CDR3 amino acids: CASSQDWGTSNQPQHF. CDR3 nucleotides: TGCGCCAGCAGCCAAGATTGGGGGACGAGCAATCAGCCCCAGCATTTT.

Only a few counts were recorded for this clonotype. The J gene is TRBJ2-2, the V gene TRBV14; D not certain. In germline, CDR1 is SGHDN, CDR2 FVKESK. The length of the CDR3 is 13 residues. V was trimmed by 4 bases and J by 5 bases, leaving 8 bases between them. Here the CDR3 DNA reads TGTGCCAGCAGCCCACAGTGGACCGGGGAGCTGTTTTTT. This gives the protein CASSPQWTGELFF.

This clonotype showed up many times. At one end the junction does not follow the germline gene, possibly because of a read error. This chain connects TRBV5-5 to TRBJ2-7, with 7 nucleotides matching TRBD1. Germline loops: CDR1 SGHKS, CDR2 YYEKEE (reference sequence). This CDR3 has 14 amino acids. CDR3 amino acids: CASRLDRYSYEQYF. In DNA form, the CDR3 reads TGTGCCAGCAGGTTGGACAGGTACTCCTACGAGCAGTACTTC.

This sequence joins TRBV10-2 and TRBJ1-6, with D maybe TRBD1 (6 bases). Germline V gene lookup returns CDR1 WSHSY and CDR2 SAAADI. CDR3 length: 16 amino acids. With 6 bases removed from V and 5 bases from J, the gap between germline ends came to 17 bases. Here the CDR3 DNA reads TGCGCCAGCAGACAGGGTAGGGGTGGCGATAATTCACCCCTCCACTTT. Amino acid sequence: CASRQGRGGDNSPLHF.

This clonotype was seen ten or more times. V gene TRBV9 combines with J gene TRBJ2-1; D may be TRBD1 (5 bases). V lost 0 bases and J lost 0, with 7 bases in between. The germline gives CDR1 SGDLS, CDR2 YYNGEE. The CDR3 extends over 15 amino acids. The CDR3 region has the DNA TGTGCCAGCAGCGTAGACGACAGCTCCTACAATGAGCAGTTCTTC. Translating gives CASSVDDSSYNEQFF.